Presented here are 21 T cell receptor beta chains from one specimen sequenced in a study of cytomegalovirus exposure and HLA in healthy donors. The data were produced by immunoSEQ multiplex PCR, yet TCRdb's version contains in-frame clones alone and is incomplete. The sample consists of 250,000 to 350,000 clones, roughly 90% of them appearing once. The sequenced sample consisted of PBMCs. The source is a man aged 30 to 45 in good health and CMV-seronegative.

The rearrangement links TRBV7-9 to TRBJ2-5, with D perhaps matching TRBD1 (6 bases). The V gene's germline CDR1 is SEHNR and CDR2 FQNEAQ (reference sequence). This CDR3 region has 16 residues. Trimming took off 10 bases at V and 1 base at J, with 22 bases between the two ends. The CDR3 loop is CATSAQGLETQETQYF. CDR3 bases: TGTGCCACCTCAGCACAGGGATTGGAAACCCAAGAGACCCAGTACTTC.

The chain combines TRBV6-1 with TRBJ1-3, with 8 positions matching TRBD1. The V gene end was trimmed by 6 bases and the J gene end by 3 bases; junction bases not matched to a gene: 1. The CDR3 is 13 amino acids. CDR1 is MNHNS, CDR2 SASEGT, per germline. CDR3 residues: CASRGTGGNTIYF. The CDR3 bases are TGTGCCAGCAGAGGGACAGGTGGAAACACCATATATTTT.

V is TRBV5-1 and J is TRBJ2-6; 7 nucleotides agree with TRBD1. After removal of 0 bases from V and 2 bases from J, the junction contained 11 bases not matched to a gene. The length of the CDR3 is 19 residues. The V gene's germline CDR1 is SGHRS and CDR2 YFSETQ. CDR3 in amino acids: CASSLDTGTVSPGANVLTF. In DNA, the CDR3 is TGCGCCAGCAGCTTGGACACCGGGACAGTTTCTCCTGGGGCCAACGTCCTGACTTTC. Supplemented by reference TRBV5-1 and TRBJ2-6, the full variable domain reads KAGVTQTPRYLIKTRGQQVTLSCSPISGHRSVSWYQQTPGQGLQFLFEYFSETQRNKGNFPGRFSGRQFSNSRSEMNVSTLELGDSALYLCASSLDTGTVSPGANVLTFGAGSRLTVL.

This chain links TRBV5-1 with TRBJ1-1, with a weak D call TRBD1 (6 bases). The length of the CDR3 is 15 residues. Germline lookup yields CDR1 SGHRS and CDR2 YFSETQ. Trimming cost V 3 bases and J 1 base, with 13 bases left between them. The DNA of the CDR3 is TGCGCCAGCAGCTCAAAACAGGGTCAGAACACTGAAGCTTTCTTT. Protein: CASSSKQGQNTEAFF. Full variable domain (outside the CDR3, taken from reference TRBV5-1 and TRBJ1-1): KAGVTQTPRYLIKTRGQQVTLSCSPISGHRSVSWYQQTPGQGLQFLFEYFSETQRNKGNFPGRFSGRQFSNSRSEMNVSTLELGDSALYLCASSSKQGQNTEAFFGQGTRLTVV.

This rearrangement joins TRBV6-5 to TRBJ1-1; weak D call: TRBD1 (5 bases). The V and J ends lost 1 base and 3 bases respectively, with 12 bases between them. The CDR3 loop spans 15 amino acids. Germline V CDR1 and CDR2: MNHEY, SVGAGI. Here the CDR3 DNA reads TGTGCCAGCAGTTACTGGACTGGGGGGGACACTGAAGCTTTCTTT. Translating it yields CASSYWTGGDTEAFF.

In its sample, this clone was seen a few times. The CDR3 sequence is CASSQEQGVDYGYTF. The CDR3 coding sequence is TGCGCCAGCAGCCAAGAACAGGGTGTCGACTATGGCTACACCTTC. The chain combines TRBV4-1 with TRBJ1-2, with D possibly being TRBD1 (6 bases). Between the trimmed V and J ends, which lost 0 bases and 3 bases, there was a span of 11 bases. The CDR3 loop spans 15 amino acids. Germline CDR1 is MGHRA and CDR2 is YSYEKL.

The chain recombines TRBV4-1 with TRBJ2-1; 9 bases agree with TRBD1. The V segment lost 4 bases and the J segment 4 bases; nucleotides outside the gene matches: 5. Germline values: CDR1 MGHRA, CDR2 YSYEKL. The CDR3 spans 15 residues. The CDR3 DNA reads as TGCGCCAGCAGCCGCACCGGGACAGGGTACAATGAGCAGTTCTTC. Encoded protein: CASSRTGTGYNEQFF.

The chain couples TRBV10-1 to TRBJ2-5; 10 bases map to TRBD1. V lost 5 bases and J lost 2; bases outside the gene matches: 5. CDR3 length: 15 amino acids. CDR1 is WNHNN, CDR2 SYGVQD, per germline (reference sequence). As DNA, the CDR3 is TGCGCCAGCAGTCAGGGACAGGGGAAACAAGAGACCCAGTACTTC. It is translated as CASSQGQGKQETQYF.

This sequence joins TRBV7-9 and TRBJ1-2; D is possibly TRBD1 (6 bases). The length of the CDR3 is 13 residues. The germline V gene encodes CDR1 SEHNR and CDR2 FQNEAQ (reference sequence). V lost 5 bases and J 4 bases, leaving 11 bases between the germline ends. DNA of the CDR3: TGTGCCAGCAGCCGGGACATCCCCTATGGCTACACCTTC. Translation: CASSRDIPYGYTF.

The chain uses TRBV7-6 and TRBJ1-6, with D unresolved. The CDR3 extends over 16 amino acids. Germline CDR1 is SGHVS and CDR2 is FNYEAQ. V was cut by 6 bases and J by 7 bases, with 19 bases left in between. Here the CDR3 reads CASSSLTRSTNSPLHF. Written as DNA, the CDR3 is TGTGCCAGCAGTTCATTGACCAGGTCCACCAATTCACCCCTCCACTTT.

The V gene is TRBV5-4, the J gene TRBJ1-6; D unresolved. The V gene lost 4 bases and the J gene lost 6 bases, with 11 bases spanning the gap. There are 14 residues in the CDR3. Per germline, CDR1 SGHNT and CDR2 YYREEE (reference sequence). The CDR3 loop reads CASSLNSVNSPLHF. The DNA of the CDR3 is TGTGCCAGCAGCCTGAATTCAGTTAATTCACCCCTCCACTTT.

This clone was observed once. V usage is TRBV10-1 and J usage is TRBJ1-2, with 9 bases that match TRBD1. The CDR3 has 16 residues. CDR1 WNHNN and CDR2 SYGVQD come from the germline V gene (reference sequence). V dropped 8 bases and J dropped 2; count of bases not matched to a gene: 12. DNA of the CDR3: TGCGCCAGCGGAATGGGACAGGGTTATGAAAACTATGGCTACACCTTC. Protein sequence: CASGMGQGYENYGYTF.

J is TRBJ2-7 and V is TRBV19, with D possibly being TRBD1 (5 bases). The CDR3 consists of 12 residues. Germline V gene lookup returns CDR1 LNHDA and CDR2 SQIVND (reference sequence). Between the trimmed V and J ends, which lost 10 bases and 2 bases, there was a span of 12 bases. The chain's CDR3 is CATGPITYEQYF. CDR3 sequence (DNA): TGTGCCACAGGGCCCATCACCTACGAGCAGTACTTC. Full variable domain (remainder filled in from reference TRBV19 and TRBJ2-7): DGGITQSPKYLFRKEGQNVTLSCEQNLNHDAMYWYRQDPGQGLRLIYYSQIVNDFQKGDIAEGYSVSREKKESFPLTVTSAQKNPTAFYLCATGPITYEQYFGPGTRLTVT.

The chain joins TRBV30 to TRBJ2-1; no clear D. V was cut by 0 bases and J by 12 bases, with 21 bases left in between. The CDR3 covers 15 residues. Germline V lookup: CDR1 GTSNPN, CDR2 SVGIG (reference sequence). The CDR3, as DNA: TGTGCCTGGAGTGTACCCTACGTTCAGGCCCCTGGGCAGTTCTTC. Its translation: CAWSVPYVQAPGQFF.

The chain links TRBV7-8 to TRBJ2-3; 7 bases match TRBD2. The CDR3 loop spans 14 amino acids. J gave up 5 bases and V 2 bases, and 4 bases lay outside the gene matches. Germline V lookup: CDR1 SGHVS, CDR2 FQNEAQ. CDR3 region: CASSLFGGGDTQYF. The CDR3 region has the DNA TGTGCCAGCAGCTTATTTGGGGGGGGAGATACGCAGTATTTT.

The chain links TRBV30 to TRBJ1-1; D not resolved. Trimming removed 4 bases from V and 0 bases from J, with 9 bases in between. The CDR3 contains 13 residues. The germline V gene encodes CDR1 GTSNPN and CDR2 SVGIG (reference sequence). The CDR3 here is CAWTSQVNTEAFF. The CDR3 DNA follows: TGTGCCTGGACCAGCCAGGTGAACACTGAAGCTTTCTTT.

J is TRBJ2-5 and V is TRBV2; D may be TRBD1 (7 bases). Germline assignment: CDR1 SNHLY and CDR2 FYNNEI. This CDR3 has 13 residues. Deletions cut 8 bases from V and 6 bases from J, with 16 bases between. The CDR3 here is CASESQGGKTQYF. CDR3 nucleotide sequence: TGTGCCAGCGAATCTCAGGGGGGTAAGACCCAGTACTTC.

This chain connects TRBV5-4 to TRBJ2-1, with D uncertain. V shed 6 bases and J shed 4 bases, with 11 bases lying between them. The V gene's germline CDR1 is SGHNT and CDR2 YYREEE (reference sequence). The CDR3 contains 13 residues. CDR3 nucleotides: TGTGCCAGCACACTACTGAATTACAATGAGCAGTTCTTC. Amino acid sequence: CASTLLNYNEQFF.

The gene calls are TRBV6-5 and TRBJ1-1, with 10 bases that match TRBD1. CDR1 and CDR2 (germline): MNHEY, SVGAGI. Unmatched junction bases numbered 10, after V lost 6 bases and J lost 6 bases. This CDR3 comprises 15 residues. CDR3 coding DNA: TGTGCCAGCAGGGGGAGCGACAGGGGGCTAGCTGAAGCTTTCTTT. It is translated as CASRGSDRGLAEAFF.

CDR3 residues: CATSRNILAGYTGELFF. DNA for the CDR3: TGTGCCACCAGCAGAAATATTTTAGCGGGGTACACCGGGGAGCTGTTTTTT. This rearrangement joins TRBV15 to TRBJ2-2; TRBD2 matches 8 bases. Trimming removed 2 bases from V and 3 bases from J; junction bases left unmatched: 8. CDR1 and CDR2 (germline): LNHNV, YYDKDF (reference sequence). The CDR3 has 17 amino acids.

The chain employs TRBV7-6 and TRBJ2-7; 8 bases line up with TRBD1. Germline values: CDR1 SGHVS, CDR2 FNYEAQ. V lost 3 bases and J lost 6; bases outside the gene matches: 10. The CDR3 is 15 amino acids. CDR3 bases: TGTGCCAGCAGCTTGAGACAGGGGTTGAGCGGCGAGCAGTACTTC. This encodes CASSLRQGLSGEQYF.